Below, 5 T cell receptor beta chains from the same sample are listed, as sequenced in a study of cytomegalovirus exposure and HLA in healthy donors. PCR was performed using 60 Vbeta and 13 Jbeta primers. Assay used: immunoSEQ multiplex PCR; TCRdb lists only in-frame clones, some missing. This sample carries around 65,000 clones, 68% of them seen once, and the ten largest clones take 17%. The sample was PBMCs. Receptors were obtained from a man aged 40-50 years in good health and CMV-seropositive.

The rearrangement uses TRBV6-4 and TRBJ2-2; unclear D gene. The CDR3 length is 15 residues. Per the germline V gene, CDR1 is MRHNA and CDR2 is SNTAGT. The germline V and J ends were trimmed by 3 bases and 0 bases, with 8 bases remaining between them. The CDR3 DNA is TGTGCCAGCAGTGAGGGCGTGTCGAACACCGGGGAGCTGTTTTTT. Protein product: CASSEGVSNTGELFF.

The genes are TRBV30 and TRBJ1-1; 12 nucleotides align to TRBD1. The germline V gene has CDR1 GTSNPN and CDR2 SVGIG (reference sequence). The CDR3 consists of 13 residues. Trimming took 8 bases from V and 6 from J; bases not matched to a gene: 7. The CDR3: CAQWDRGQAEAFF. The CDR3 bases are TGTGCCCAATGGGACAGGGGGCAGGCTGAAGCTTTCTTT.

This clone occurred a few times. V gene TRBV6-6 combines with J gene TRBJ1-2; no definite D call. CDR3 size: 13 residues. V dropped 4 bases and J dropped 1 base, with 7 bases sitting between them. The germline gives CDR1 MNHNY, CDR2 SVGAGI (reference sequence). The CDR3 nucleotides are TGTGCCAGCAGTTCAGACAATAACTATGGCTACACCTTC. Translation: CASSSDNNYGYTF.

V usage is TRBV27 and J usage is TRBJ1-4; D gene ambiguous. This CDR3 has 15 residues. Trimming stripped 0 bases from V and 2 bases from J, with 7 bases between. Per the germline V gene, CDR1 is MNHEY and CDR2 is SMNVEV (reference sequence). CDR3 amino acids: CASSLSTVTNEKLFF. The CDR3 coding sequence is TGTGCCAGCAGTTTATCCACAGTGACTAATGAAAAACTGTTTTTT.

This clone was picked up one time. The chain couples TRBV11-2 to TRBJ2-7, with 7 bases aligning to TRBD2. CDR1 is SGHAT, CDR2 FQNNGV, per germline. V gave up 2 bases and J gave up 4 bases; unmatched junction bases: 8. The length of the CDR3 is 15 residues. CDR3 sequence: CASSLRGLAVYEQYF. DNA of the CDR3: TGTGCCAGCAGCTTAAGAGGGCTAGCGGTGTACGAGCAGTACTTC.